This T cell receptor beta chain was sequenced in a study of identical twins. Study results and caveats: Alpha sequences out of frame and shared by twins had excess low generation probability.

This clonotype came up many times. Its target is unknown. Addition of a universal primer site occurred through template switching, and cDNA carried unique molecular identifiers. A single record per CDR3 protein comes from TCRdb applying MiXCR to the 5' RACE reads. This table holds some 660,000 distinct CDR3 sequences, over 8.5% found once. V lost 5 bases to trimming and J lost 5 bases, with 11 bases between them. In germline, CDR1 is ENHRY, CDR2 SYGVKD. The CDR3 is 13 residues long. The same specimen was also included in a second study, on yellow fever vaccine responses in identical twins.

This TCR derives from a woman younger than 30 in good health. The chain couples TRBV10-3 to TRBJ2-3; possible D gene TRBD1, 5 bases. Sample: PBMCs. The DNA for the CDR3 is TGTGCCATCAGTACGACAGCAGAAGATACGCAGTATTTT. This codes for CAISTTAEDTQYF.